Listed below are T cell receptor beta chains from one sample, sequenced in a study of read filtering for tumor transcriptome and immune sequencing. TCRdb independently ran MiXCR on the reads; one entry per CDR3 protein. The table records 60,000 to 80,000 distinct CDR3 sequences, approximately 15% of them present only once. Sequencing was carried out using a population of CD138-negative cells sorted from bone marrow. These TCRs come from a donor aged 40 or older with multiple myeloma. The CDR3 runs from the conserved cysteine through the conserved F or W. The order of the fields is V gene, D gene, clone size, J gene, CDR3 DNA, CDR3 protein. The D gene is left open where the match is weak. The size of a clone is reported for some rows only, either as once, few or many, or as a class for expanded clones.

TRBV20-1	.	many	TRBJ2-1	TGCAGTGCTAGGTACAATGAGCAGTTCTTC	CSARYNEQFF
TRBV5-1	TRBD1	many	TRBJ2-1	TGCGCCAGCAGCTTGGACGGACAGGGTATCGATGAGCAGTTCTTC	CASSLDGQGIDEQFF
TRBV5-1	.	.	TRBJ2-3	TGCGCCAGCAGCTTGGTAGGATACGTGGATACGCAGTATTTT	CASSLVGYVDTQYF
TRBV7-3	.	many	TRBJ2-5	TGTGCCAGCAGCTTAACGGTCCTGGAGACCCAGTACTTC	CASSLTVLETQYF
TRBV6-5	TRBD2	many	TRBJ2-1	TGTGCCAGCAGTTCGTTCGGGAGGGGTAGAAATGAGCAGTTCTTC	CASSSFGRGRNEQFF
TRBV5-1	TRBD2	many	TRBJ2-2	TGCGCCAGCAGCTTGGGAAGCTTGCGGGACTACAGAAAACTAAACACCGGGGAGCTGTTTTTT	CASSLGSLRDYRKLNTGELFF
TRBV7-3	TRBD2	.	TRBJ2-1	TGTGCCAGCAGTTTAGCGCGGGAGGTCTGCAATGAGCAGTCCTTC	CASSLAREVCNEQSF
TRBV30	.	many	TRBJ1-1	TGTGCCTGGTCCTGGTCGGGCACTGAAGCTTTCTTT	CAWSWSGTEAFF
TRBV12-3/TRBV12-4	TRBD1	many	TRBJ2-2	TGTGCCAGCAGGGGACAGGCGAACACCGGGGAGCTGTTTTTT	CASRGQANTGELFF
TRBV3-1	.	many	TRBJ1-5	TGTGCCAGCAGCTACGGAGCGGAGATCAATCAGCCCCAGCATTTT	CASSYGAEINQPQHF
TRBV12-3/TRBV12-4	TRBD2	many	TRBJ2-1	TGTGCCAGCAGTTCCTCTAGCGGAATCAGCTCCTACAATGAGCAGTTCTTC	CASSSSSGISSYNEQFF
TRBV20-1	.	many	TRBJ2-7	TGCAGTGCTAACGAAGATTACGAGCAGTACTTC	CSANEDYEQYF
TRBV6-2/TRBV6-3	.	many	TRBJ2-1	TGTGCCAGCGGCCCTTACAGAGGCTCCTACAATGAGCAGTTCTTC	CASGPYRGSYNEQFF
TRBV19	.	.	TRBJ1-5	TGTGCCAGTAGTATGGTATTAGGGTACAATCAGCCCCAGCATTTT	CASSMVLGYNQPQHF
TRBV5-1	.	many	TRBJ2-1	TGCGCCAGCAGCTTACAGGGTCCCAAGTACAATGAGCAGTTCTTC	CASSLQGPKYNEQFF
TRBV14	TRBD1	many	TRBJ1-2	TGTGCCAGCAGCCCGTTAATCGACCGGGACAGGGGCTACGGCTACACCTTC	CASSPLIDRDRGYGYTF
TRBV10-3	TRBD1	many	TRBJ1-2	TGTGCCAGCCGAACAGGGGGCTGGGGCTACACCTTC	CASRTGGWGYTF
TRBV7-9	TRBD1	many	TRBJ1-5	TGTGCCAGCAGCTTTGGGACAGGGAATCAGCCCCAGCATTTT	CASSFGTGNQPQHF
TRBV20-1	TRBD2	many	TRBJ2-7	TGCAGTGCGAGCCTAGCGGGAGGCCGCTACGAGCAGTACTTC	CSASLAGGRYEQYF
TRBV20-1	TRBD2	many	TRBJ2-1	TGCAGTGCCCCTGGACTAGCGGGAGCCTACAATGAGCAGTTCTTC	CSAPGLAGAYNEQFF
TRBV7-9	TRBD2	many	TRBJ2-1	TGTGCCAGCAGCTTACAGACTAGCGGGAGGGCGGCTGAGCAGTTCTTC	CASSLQTSGRAAEQFF
TRBV2	TRBD1	many	TRBJ2-4	TGTGCCAGCAGAGGGACAGGGTACATTCAGTACTTC	CASRGTGYIQYF
TRBV5-1	TRBD1	many	TRBJ1-5	TGCGCCAGCAGCGTCGGGACAGGCTATCAGCCCCAGCATTTT	CASSVGTGYQPQHF
TRBV5-1	.	many	TRBJ2-1	TGCGCCAGCAGCTCGTACCAGTTCTTC	CASSSYQFF
TRBV4-2	.	few	TRBJ1-1	TGTGCCAGCAGCCAAGAAGCGGGAGGTACCGAGGGCGCTTTCTTT	CASSQEAGGTEGAFF
TRBV29-1	.	.	TRBJ2-5	TGCAGCGTTGTAGGAGGGGCGATGAGGACCCAGTACTTC	CSVVGGAMRTQYF
TRBV29-1	TRBD2	many	TRBJ2-1	TGCAGCGTTGAAACGCGGGAGGGGTACAATGAGCAGTTCTTC	CSVETREGYNEQFF
TRBV7-3	.	many	TRBJ2-1	TGTGCCAGCAGCTCGACAGTCTACAATGAGCAGTTCTTC	CASSSTVYNEQFF
TRBV7-9	.	many	TRBJ1-1	TGTGCCAGCAGCTTAGGGGGGGGACCTGAAGCTTTCTTT	CASSLGGGPEAFF
TRBV6-2/TRBV6-3	.	.	TRBJ2-7	TGTGTCAGCAGCCAGACTGACTACGAGCAGTACTTC	CVSSQTDYEQYF
TRBV29-1	.	many	TRBJ2-5	TGCAGCGTTGTCGACGGAACGGGGACCCAGTACTTC	CSVVDGTGTQYF
TRBV7-2	.	many	TRBJ2-7	TGTGCCAGCAGCTTATTTTCTCAACCCTACGAGCAGTACTTC	CASSLFSQPYEQYF
TRBV7-9	.	many	TRBJ2-3	TGTGCCAGCAGCTTCCGCGGAGACACAGATACGCAGTATTTT	CASSFRGDTDTQYF
TRBV30	TRBD1	.	TRBJ2-1	TGTGCCTGGATGTCCTTGGACAGGGTATCGAGTGAGCAGTTCTTC	CAWMSLDRVSSEQFF
TRBV20-1	TRBD2	.	TRBJ2-3	TGCAGTGCTCCACGTCGGGCGGGGGAAGCTAGCACAGATACGCAGTATTTT	CSAPRRAGEASTDTQYF
TRBV3-1	.	many	TRBJ1-1	TGTGCCAGCAGCCACTATACAGTGAACACTGAAGCTTTCTTT	CASSHYTVNTEAFF
TRBV29-1	.	.	TRBJ2-2	TGCAGCGTCCAACAGGGATACGGGGAGCTGTTTTTT	CSVQQGYGELFF
TRBV12-3/TRBV12-4	TRBD2	many	TRBJ2-1	TGTGCCAGCAGTACCCCGGGACTAGCGAGCCATGAGCAGTTCTTC	CASSTPGLASHEQFF
TRBV4-2	TRBD2	many	TRBJ2-1	TGTGCCAGCAGCCCTAGCGGGAACGGCTACAATGAGCAGTTCTTC	CASSPSGNGYNEQFF
TRBV11-2	TRBD2	.	TRBJ2-1	TGCGCCAGCAGCTGGCTAAGCGGGAACAAGGAGCAGTTCTTC	CASSWLSGNKEQFF
TRBV19	.	many	TRBJ2-7	TGTGCCAGTAGCAACCGGGACGGATACTCCTACGAGCAGTACTTC	CASSNRDGYSYEQYF
TRBV7-3	.	many	TRBJ2-7	TGTGCCAGCAACATAGGATCCGGGAGACAGACCTACGAGCAGTACTTC	CASNIGSGRQTYEQYF
TRBV4-1	.	.	TRBJ2-1	TGCGCCAGCAATCACTGGGCCGGGGCGGATGAGCAGTTCTTC	CASNHWAGADEQFF
TRBV23-1	.	many	TRBJ2-7	TGCGCCAGCAGTCATCTTGGGACCGAGGCCTACGAGCAGTACTTC	CASSHLGTEAYEQYF